Listed below are T cell receptor beta chains from one sample, sequenced in a study of blood T cell repertoires in COVID-19. The method was immunoSEQ multiplex PCR; TCRdb's version includes in-frame clones alone and lacks a portion of them. The data show more than 200,000 clones, 85% to 90% seen once. The sequenced material came from peripheral blood. These receptors came from a man older than 75 with acute or convalescent COVID-19. Both conserved end residues are part of each CDR3. The D gene is left open where the match is weak.

j_call: TRBJ2-3; d_call: -; v_call: TRBV5-7; cdr3_aa: CASSFRSRLLGVSTDTQYF; cdr3_nt: TGTGCCAGCAGCTTTCGGAGCCGCTTACTGGGTGTTAGCACAGATACGCAGTATTTT
j_call: TRBJ1-2; d_call: -; v_call: TRBV4-2; cdr3_aa: CASSQDTHSGYGYTF; cdr3_nt: TGTGCCAGCAGCCAAGATACGCATTCGGGTTATGGCTACACCTTC
j_call: TRBJ1-1; d_call: TRBD1; v_call: TRBV18; cdr3_aa: CASSPPSTGLVTEAFF; cdr3_nt: TGTGCCAGCTCACCACCATCGACAGGGTTGGTCACTGAAGCTTTCTTT
j_call: TRBJ2-7; d_call: -; v_call: TRBV18; cdr3_aa: CASSPPIALDEQYF; cdr3_nt: TGTGCCAGCTCACCCCCTATTGCCCTCGACGAGCAGTACTTC
j_call: TRBJ2-7; d_call: TRBD2; v_call: TRBV5-8; cdr3_aa: CASSPRGLASREQYF; cdr3_nt: TGTGCCAGCAGTCCGCGGGGACTAGCGTCAAGAGAGCAGTACTTC
j_call: TRBJ2-5; d_call: TRBD1; v_call: TRBV6-6; cdr3_aa: CASSYTGTEQETQYF; cdr3_nt: TGTGCCAGCAGTTATACCGGGACAGAACAAGAGACCCAGTACTTC
j_call: TRBJ2-7; d_call: -; v_call: TRBV4-1; cdr3_aa: CASSQDPGLSYEQYF; cdr3_nt: TGCGCCAGCAGCCAAGATCCAGGACTCTCCTACGAGCAGTACTTC
j_call: TRBJ1-1; d_call: TRBD1; v_call: TRBV6-5; cdr3_aa: CASRAGGTMNTEAFF; cdr3_nt: TGTGCCAGCAGAGCAGGGGGGACCATGAACACTGAAGCTTTCTTT
j_call: TRBJ2-1; d_call: TRBD2; v_call: TRBV3-1/TRBV3-2; cdr3_aa: CASSQEKREGVQFF; cdr3_nt: TGTGCCAGCAGCCAAGAGAAGCGGGAGGGGGTGCAGTTCTTC
j_call: TRBJ1-1; d_call: TRBD1; v_call: TRBV18; cdr3_aa: CAGTGVTGHTEAFF; cdr3_nt: TGTGCCGGAACAGGGGTGACGGGTCATACTGAAGCTTTCTTT
j_call: TRBJ2-1; d_call: TRBD2; v_call: TRBV7-3; cdr3_aa: CASSLTVGLAGGEQFF; cdr3_nt: TGTGCCAGCAGCTTAACGGTGGGACTAGCGGGAGGTGAGCAGTTCTTC